One sample yielded the 19 T cell receptor beta chains listed below, sequenced in a study of blood T cell repertoires in COVID-19 (TCRdb year 2020). The protocol used for the library was the immunoSEQ multiplex PCR assay. TCRdb provides this immuneACCESS table in a form limited to in-frame rearrangements. Some clones are lacking; in checked studies, under half of them reflect an unresolved V gene, and why the rest are absent is not known. For this sample there are under 300,000 clones; around 90% appear just once. Approximately 1.2% of the sample comes from the top ten. Sequenced: PBMCs or T cells enriched from blood (not recorded which). Receptor source: a human donor in a cohort exposed to, infected with or recovered from COVID-19 (not recorded which). The donor label of this sample is uncertain.

This clone was counted once. The rearrangement links TRBV6-5 to TRBJ1-1; a possible D gene is TRBD1 (5 bases). In germline, CDR1 is MNHEY, CDR2 SVGAGI. This CDR3 is 14 amino acids long. V lost 0 bases and J 4 bases, leaving 9 bases between the germline ends. This CDR3 is CASSYSTQGTEAFF. The CDR3 coding sequence is TGTGCCAGCAGTTACTCGACGCAGGGCACTGAAGCTTTCTTT.

The rearrangement uses TRBV2 and TRBJ2-2, with D unresolved. The CDR3 runs to 12 residues. V was cut by 6 bases and J by 4 bases, with 6 bases left in between. Per the germline V gene, CDR1 is SNHLY and CDR2 is FYNNEI. The chain's CDR3 is CASSQFTGELFF. The CDR3 bases are TGTGCCAGCAGCCAATTCACCGGGGAGCTGTTTTTT. The whole variable domain, remainder taken from reference TRBV2 and TRBJ2-2, is EPEVTQTPSHQVTQMGQEVILRCVPISNHLYFYWYRQILGQKVEFLVSFYNNEISEKSEIFDDQFSVERPDGSNFTLKIRSTKLEDSAMYFCASSQFTGELFFGEGSRLTVL.

J is TRBJ2-4 and V is TRBV5-3; no clear D gene. TRBV5-3 is an ORF, and what it does is uncertain. Trimming took off 4 bases at V and 3 bases at J, with 14 bases between the two ends. This CDR3 spans 15 amino acids. The CDR3 loop is CARSLLWSVKNIQYF. The CDR3 nucleotides read TGTGCCAGAAGCCTCCTCTGGTCGGTCAAAAACATTCAGTACTTC.

V is TRBV24-1 and J is TRBJ2-1; tentatively, D is TRBD2 (6 bases). Germline-derived CDR1 and CDR2 are KGHDR and SFDVKD. The CDR3 runs 14 residues. The V end lost 5 bases, the J end lost 6 bases, and 13 bases lay between the germline ends. This CDR3 reads CATSGLLGGNEQFF. CDR3 nucleotide sequence: TGTGCCACCAGTGGGCTTTTGGGGGGCAATGAGCAGTTCTTC.

The gene calls are TRBV9 and TRBJ1-5, with 7 positions matching TRBD1. After removal of 0 bases from V and 7 bases from J, the junction contained 4 bases not matched to a gene. This CDR3 has 14 amino acids. The V gene's germline CDR1 is SGDLS and CDR2 YYNGEE. The CDR3 DNA reads as TGTGCCAGCAGCGTAGAAGGGGGCGACCAGCCCCAGCATTTT. Its protein product is CASSVEGGDQPQHF. The full variable domain, rest sourced from reference TRBV9 and TRBJ1-5, is DSGVTQTPKHLITATGQRVTLRCSPRSGDLSVYWYQQSLDQGLQFLIQYYNGEERAKGNILERFSAQQFPDLHSELNLSSLELGDSALYFCASSVEGGDQPQHFGDGTRLSIL.

CDR3 coding DNA: TGTGCCAGCAGCGTTGACAAACCGGGACTAACGTACAATGAGCAGTTCTTC. It specifies CASSVDKPGLTYNEQFF. The chain carries TRBV9 and TRBJ2-1; the match to TRBD2 covers 7 bases. CDR3 length: 17 amino acids. With V trimmed by 2 bases and J by 4 bases, 12 bases remained unmatched. In germline, CDR1 is SGDLS, CDR2 YYNGEE.

The chain recombines TRBV6-5 with TRBJ1-2; D unclear. The germline V gene encodes CDR1 MNHEY and CDR2 SVGAGI. With 0 bases removed from V and 6 bases from J, the gap between germline ends came to 14 bases. This CDR3 spans 15 amino acids. In nucleotides, the CDR3 is TGTGCCAGCAGTTACTCTCATGACTATTCTGATGGCTACACCTTC. Protein sequence: CASSYSHDYSDGYTF.

V and J are TRBV12-3 or TRBV12-4 and TRBJ1-1; perhaps TRBD1 as D (6 bases). The CDR3 runs 12 residues. V lost 5 bases, J lost 8 bases, and 12 bases lay in between. The CDR3 protein is CASSPTGKEAFF. CDR3 nucleotides: TGTGCCAGCAGTCCCACAGGGAAAGAAGCTTTCTTT.

The gene calls are TRBV7-9 and TRBJ2-7, with a possible D match to TRBD2 (5 bases). The germline V gene has CDR1 SEHNR and CDR2 FQNEAQ (reference sequence). The CDR3 extends over 13 amino acids. Trimming shortened V by 6 bases and J by 9 bases, and 18 bases separated the two germline ends. The CDR3 spells CASSTTGLHRQYF. DNA for the CDR3: TGTGCCAGCAGTACAACCGGACTCCACCGGCAGTACTTC.

This rearrangement joins TRBV28 to TRBJ1-4; 10 bases agree with TRBD1. Germline values: CDR1 MDHEN, CDR2 SYDVKM. The CDR3 sequence is 15 residues long. The ends lost 0 bases at V and 5 bases at J; junction bases unmatched: 0. In DNA form, the CDR3 reads TGTGCCAGCAGTTTATGGACAGGGGGCAATGAAAAACTGTTTTTT. Translated: CASSLWTGGNEKLFF.

The chain combines TRBV3-1 (or the pseudogene TRBV3-2) with TRBJ2-7; a possible D gene is TRBD2 (6 bases). Germline CDR1 reads LGHDT; CDR2 reads YNNKEL (reference sequence). Trimming took 5 bases from V and 5 from J, leaving 13 bases between them. This CDR3 spans 13 amino acids. CDR3 coding DNA: TGTGCCAGCAGCAGCGGGCAGTTTCACGAGCAGTACTTC. Translated, it gives CASSSGQFHEQYF.

The CDR3 here is CASSQGDGGGGYGYTF. The DNA of the CDR3 is TGCGCCAGCAGCCAAGGGGACGGCGGGGGGGGATATGGCTACACCTTC. This sequence joins TRBV4-3 and TRBJ1-2, with a tentative D call TRBD1 (5 bases). This CDR3 contains 16 residues. Trimming took off 1 base at V and 5 bases at J, with 17 bases between the two ends. Germline V gene sequence: CDR1 LGHNA, CDR2 YSLEER.

This sequence joins TRBV2 and TRBJ1-2; 10 positions match TRBD1. V lost 6 bases and J lost 8; bases outside the gene matches: 9. CDR3 length equals 14 residues. CDR1 and CDR2 (germline): SNHLY, FYNNEI. The chain's CDR3 is CASSVGTGVSGYTF. The CDR3 nucleotides are TGTGCCAGCAGCGTAGGGACAGGGGTTTCGGGCTACACCTTC.

This sequence joins TRBV27 and TRBJ2-3; D unclear. The V end was cut by 6 bases, the J end by 2 bases, with 9 bases between. The CDR3 has 13 residues. CDR1 MNHEY and CDR2 SMNVEV come from the germline V gene (reference sequence). The CDR3 nucleotides read TGTGCCAGCAGCCCACGAGCCACAGATACGCAGTATTTT. This sequence encodes CASSPRATDTQYF.

In nucleotides, the CDR3 is TGTGCCAGCCGGTCCGGACAGGGACAAAAACTGTTTTTT. The encoded protein is CASRSGQGQKLFF. The rearrangement joins TRBV6-5 to TRBJ1-4; 8 positions agree with TRBD1. The CDR3 has 13 amino acids. Germline trimming cut 8 bases from V and 9 bases from J; bases unmatched to any gene: 8. Looked up from germline, CDR1 is MNHEY and CDR2 is SVGAGI.

The chain couples TRBV7-8 to TRBJ1-4, with a tentative D call TRBD1 (6 bases). Trimming took 0 bases from V and 6 from J, leaving 8 bases between them. Germline V lookup: CDR1 SGHVS, CDR2 FQNEAQ. This CDR3 spans 14 amino acids. This CDR3 is CASSLAGGYEKLFF. CDR3 DNA sequence: TGTGCCAGCAGCTTAGCAGGGGGTTATGAAAAACTGTTTTTT.

This clone has just one count. V is TRBV29-1 and J is TRBJ2-7; D might be TRBD2 (5 bases). This CDR3 is built from 13 residues. Per the germline V gene, CDR1 is SQVTM and CDR2 is ANQGSEA. Deletions cut 5 bases from V and 0 bases from J, with 11 bases between. CDR3 nucleotide sequence: TGCAGCGTTACGGGGAAGGACTCCTACGAGCAGTACTTC. Protein: CSVTGKDSYEQYF.

The gene calls are TRBV19 and TRBJ1-1; 8 bases map to TRBD1. The CDR3 is 15 residues long. Unmatched junction bases numbered 9, after V lost 2 bases and J lost 7 bases. Germline CDR1 and CDR2: LNHDA and SQIVND (reference sequence). CDR3 DNA: TGTGCCAGTAGTATACCCGGGACAGGCAGTCTTGAAGCTTTCTTT. Its translation: CASSIPGTGSLEAFF.

The V call is TRBV30, the J call TRBJ2-7; D might be TRBD1 (6 bases). Germline assignment: CDR1 GTSNPN and CDR2 SVGIG (reference sequence). V dropped 0 bases and J dropped 3 bases, with 9 bases sitting between them. The CDR3 sequence is 13 residues long. CDR3 nucleotides: TGTGCCTGGAGTGTACAACAGGGCTACGAGCAGTACTTC. Translation gives CAWSVQQGYEQYF.